The 5 T cell receptor beta chains below all came from one sample that was sequenced in a study of shared clonotypes between healthy human individuals. The protocol was immunoSEQ multiplex PCR, while the TCRdb copy is restricted to in-frame clones and leaves out a portion. The table lists about a million clones, around 80% of them singletons. Sequencing input: memory CD4+ T cells sorted from blood. As to subset: CD45RA-negative fraction. Receptors originate from a young man in good health.

The CDR3 DNA sequence: TGTGCCATCAGTGAGGTAGCGGGGGGTGGCACAGATACGCAGTATTTT. Translated: CAISEVAGGGTDTQYF. The chain recombines TRBV10-3 with TRBJ2-3, with TRBD2 identical over 10 bases. Unmatched junction bases numbered 3, after V lost 2 bases and J lost 1 base. The CDR3 is 16 amino acids. Germline V gives CDR1 ENHRY, CDR2 SYGVKD.

This chain joins TRBV29-1 and TRBJ1-2; D unclear. Germline-derived CDR1 and CDR2 are SQVTM and ANQGSEA. The CDR3 is 11 amino acids. V gave up 7 bases and J gave up 4 bases, with 10 bases separating them. CDR3 nucleotide sequence: TGCAGCGGTCAAGGTATCTATGGCTACACCTTC. This encodes CSGQGIYGYTF. Based on the CDR3 plus reference TRBV29-1 and TRBJ1-2, the full variable domain is SAVISQKPSRDICQRGTSLTIQCQVDSQVTMMFWYRQQPGQSLTLIATANQGSEATYESGFVIDKFPISRPNLTFSTLTVSNMSPEDSSIYLCSGQGIYGYTFGSGTRLTVV.

J is TRBJ2-1 and V is TRBV4-1, with 9 bases aligning to TRBD2. The CDR3 loop spans 16 amino acids. Per the germline V gene, CDR1 is MGHRA and CDR2 is YSYEKL. Germline trimming cut 1 base from V and 7 bases from J; bases unmatched to any gene: 8. The CDR3 DNA is TGCGCCAGCAGCCAAGGACGTGCTAGCGGGATGAATGAGCAGTTCTTC. Amino acid sequence: CASSQGRASGMNEQFF.

In the case of this clone: Other DNA sequences within the sample encode an identical CDR3. V and J are TRBV5-4 and TRBJ1-1, with D possibly TRBD1 on 5 matching bases. Per the germline V gene, CDR1 is SGHNT and CDR2 is YYREEE (reference sequence). V lost 4 bases and J 1 base, leaving 8 bases between the germline ends. CDR3 length: 13 residues. The CDR3 loop reads CASSVDRNTEAFF. The DNA of the CDR3 is TGTGCCAGCAGCGTTGACAGGAACACTGAAGCTTTCTTT.

The rearrangement links TRBV14 to TRBJ2-1, with TRBD2 matching over 13 bases. The CDR3 is made up of 14 amino acids. The ends lost 4 bases at V and 9 bases at J; junction bases unmatched: 3. Germline-derived CDR1 and CDR2 are SGHDN and FVKESK. The CDR3 sequence is CASSRGLAGVEQFF. The CDR3 nucleotides read TGTGCCAGCAGCCGCGGACTAGCGGGGGTTGAGCAGTTCTTC.